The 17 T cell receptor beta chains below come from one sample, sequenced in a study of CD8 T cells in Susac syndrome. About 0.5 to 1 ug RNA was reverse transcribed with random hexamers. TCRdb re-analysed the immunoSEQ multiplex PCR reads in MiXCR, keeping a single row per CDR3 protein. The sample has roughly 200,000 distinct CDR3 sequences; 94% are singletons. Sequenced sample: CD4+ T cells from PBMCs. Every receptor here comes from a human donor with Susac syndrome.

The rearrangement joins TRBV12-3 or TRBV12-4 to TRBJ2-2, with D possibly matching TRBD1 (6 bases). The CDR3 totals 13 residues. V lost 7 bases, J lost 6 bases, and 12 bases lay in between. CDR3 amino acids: CASTSTGSGELFF. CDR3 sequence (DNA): TGTGCCAGCACCTCAACAGGGTCCGGGGAGCTGTTTTTT.

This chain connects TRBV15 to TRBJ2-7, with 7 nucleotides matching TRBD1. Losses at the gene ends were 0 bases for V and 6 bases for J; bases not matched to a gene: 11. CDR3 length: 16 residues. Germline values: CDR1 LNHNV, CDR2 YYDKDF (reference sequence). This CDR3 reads CATSREAPGTATEQYF. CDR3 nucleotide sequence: TGTGCCACCAGCAGAGAAGCACCAGGGACAGCGACCGAGCAGTACTTC.

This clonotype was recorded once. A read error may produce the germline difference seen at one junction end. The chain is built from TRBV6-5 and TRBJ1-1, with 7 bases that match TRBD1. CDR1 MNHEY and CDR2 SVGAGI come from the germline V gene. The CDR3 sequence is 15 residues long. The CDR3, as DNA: TGTGCCAGCAGTTCCGAGGGGGCAGGAGAGACTGAAGTTTTCTTT. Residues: CASSSEGAGETEVFF.

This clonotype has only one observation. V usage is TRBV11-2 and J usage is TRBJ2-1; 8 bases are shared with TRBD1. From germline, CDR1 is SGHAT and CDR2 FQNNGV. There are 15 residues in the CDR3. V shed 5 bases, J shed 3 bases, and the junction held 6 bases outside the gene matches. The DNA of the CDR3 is TGTGCCAGCAGCCTGACAGGGGACCACTACAATGAGCAGTTCTTC. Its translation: CASSLTGDHYNEQFF.

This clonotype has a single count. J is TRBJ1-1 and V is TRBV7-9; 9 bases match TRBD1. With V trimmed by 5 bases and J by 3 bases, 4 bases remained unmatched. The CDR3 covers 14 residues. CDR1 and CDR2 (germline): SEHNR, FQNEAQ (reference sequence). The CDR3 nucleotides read TGTGCCAGCAGCCCCGACAGGGGGGACACTGAAGCTTTCTTT. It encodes CASSPDRGDTEAFF.

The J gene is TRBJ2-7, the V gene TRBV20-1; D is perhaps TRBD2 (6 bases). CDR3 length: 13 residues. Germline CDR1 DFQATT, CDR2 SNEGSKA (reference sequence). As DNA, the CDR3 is TGCAGCGTACTCCTAGCCGGGGGTCGCGAGCAGTACTTC. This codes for CSVLLAGGREQYF.

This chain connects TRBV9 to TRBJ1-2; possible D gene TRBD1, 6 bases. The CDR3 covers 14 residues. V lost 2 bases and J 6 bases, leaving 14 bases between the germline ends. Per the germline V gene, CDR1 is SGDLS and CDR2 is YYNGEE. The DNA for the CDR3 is TGTGCCAGCAGCGTGACTATGGACAGAGATGGCTACACCTTC. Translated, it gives CASSVTMDRDGYTF.

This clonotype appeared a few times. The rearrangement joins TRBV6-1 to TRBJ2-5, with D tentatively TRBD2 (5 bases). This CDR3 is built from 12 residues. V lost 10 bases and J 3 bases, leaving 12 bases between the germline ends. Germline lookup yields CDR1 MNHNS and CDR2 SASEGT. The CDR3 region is CAIGLSKETQYF. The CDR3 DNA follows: TGTGCCATCGGACTTTCGAAAGAGACCCAGTACTTC.

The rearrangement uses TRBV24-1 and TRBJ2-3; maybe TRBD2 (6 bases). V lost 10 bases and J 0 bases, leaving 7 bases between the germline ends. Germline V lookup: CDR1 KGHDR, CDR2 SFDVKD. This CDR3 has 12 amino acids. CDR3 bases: TGTGCCACTGCGGGGAGCACAGATACGCAGTATTTT. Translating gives CATAGSTDTQYF.

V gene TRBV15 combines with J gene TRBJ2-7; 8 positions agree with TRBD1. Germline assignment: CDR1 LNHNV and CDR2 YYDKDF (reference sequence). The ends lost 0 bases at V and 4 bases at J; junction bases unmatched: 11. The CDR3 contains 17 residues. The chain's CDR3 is CATSRDWVGQGSYEQYF. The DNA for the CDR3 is TGTGCCACCAGCAGAGATTGGGTAGGACAGGGAAGTTACGAGCAGTACTTC.

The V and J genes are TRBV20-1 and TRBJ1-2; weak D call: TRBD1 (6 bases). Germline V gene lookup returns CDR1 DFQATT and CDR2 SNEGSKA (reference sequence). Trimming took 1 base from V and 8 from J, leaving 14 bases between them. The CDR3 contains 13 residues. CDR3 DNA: TGCAGTGCTAGAGTGAACAGGGTTGGCGGCTACACCTTC. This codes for CSARVNRVGGYTF.

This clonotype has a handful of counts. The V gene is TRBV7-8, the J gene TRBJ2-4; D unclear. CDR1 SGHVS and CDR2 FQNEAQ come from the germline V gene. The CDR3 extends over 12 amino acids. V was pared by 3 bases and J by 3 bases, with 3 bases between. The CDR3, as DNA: TGTGCCAGCAGCTTGGACAAAAACATTCAGTACTTC. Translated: CASSLDKNIQYF.

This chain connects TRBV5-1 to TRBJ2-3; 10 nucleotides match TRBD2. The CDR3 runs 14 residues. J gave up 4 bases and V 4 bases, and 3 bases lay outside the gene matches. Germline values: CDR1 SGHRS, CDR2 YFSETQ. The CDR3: CASSPGLAADTQYF. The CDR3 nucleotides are TGCGCCAGCAGCCCAGGACTAGCGGCAGATACGCAGTATTTT.

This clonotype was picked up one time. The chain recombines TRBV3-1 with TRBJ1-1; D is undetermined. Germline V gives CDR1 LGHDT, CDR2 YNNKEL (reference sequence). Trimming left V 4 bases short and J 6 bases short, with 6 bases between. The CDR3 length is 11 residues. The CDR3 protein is CASSRGPEAFF. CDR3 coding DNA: TGTGCCAGCAGCCGGGGTCCTGAAGCTTTCTTT.

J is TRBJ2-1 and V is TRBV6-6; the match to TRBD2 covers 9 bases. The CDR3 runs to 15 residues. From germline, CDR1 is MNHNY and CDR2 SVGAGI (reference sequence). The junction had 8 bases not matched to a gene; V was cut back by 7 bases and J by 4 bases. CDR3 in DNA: TGTGCCAGCATCGACCTTAGCGGGGGATACAATGAGCAGTTCTTC. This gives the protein CASIDLSGGYNEQFF.

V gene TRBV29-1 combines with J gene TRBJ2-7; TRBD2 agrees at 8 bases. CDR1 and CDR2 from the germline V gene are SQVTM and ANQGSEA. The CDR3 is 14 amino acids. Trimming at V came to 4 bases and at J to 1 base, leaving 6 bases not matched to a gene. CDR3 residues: CSVVPGGASYEQYF. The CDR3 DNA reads TGCAGCGTTGTCCCCGGGGGGGCATCCTACGAGCAGTACTTC.

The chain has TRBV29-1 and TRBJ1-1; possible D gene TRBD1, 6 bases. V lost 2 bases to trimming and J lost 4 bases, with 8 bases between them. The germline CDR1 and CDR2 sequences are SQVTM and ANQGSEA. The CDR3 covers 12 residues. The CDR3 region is CSVEIGGTEAFF. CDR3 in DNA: TGCAGCGTTGAAATAGGGGGCACTGAAGCTTTCTTT. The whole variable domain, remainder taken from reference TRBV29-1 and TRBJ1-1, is SAVISQKPSRDICQRGTSLTIQCQVDSQVTMMFWYRQQPGQSLTLIATANQGSEATYESGFVIDKFPISRPNLTFSTLTVSNMSPEDSSIYLCSVEIGGTEAFFGQGTRLTVV.